Each of the 9 T cell receptor beta chains below was sequenced from the same sample in a study of OX40 agonist ivuxolimab in advanced cancers. Data came from immunoSEQ multiplex PCR; TCRdb stores just in-frame clones and leaves some out. The table lists 20,000 to 30,000 clones, almost 80% of them singletons. Source: CD4+ or CD8+ T cells sorted from blood, taken in a trial of the OX40 agonist ivuxolimab. These receptor sequences come from an adult with an advanced solid tumor such as melanoma, head and neck, liver or kidney cancer.

This clone was seen a single time. CDR3 sequence reads: CSTVSGGSEQYF. For the CDR3, the DNA is TGCAGCACTGTTTCCGGGGGTTCCGAGCAGTACTTC. The chain links TRBV29-1 to TRBJ2-5, with D maybe TRBD2 (6 bases). The J call may be in error: the DNA end matches TRBJ2-7 better. Germline CDR1 and CDR2: SQVTM and ANQGSEA. The CDR3 length is 12 residues.

J is TRBJ2-3 and V is TRBV2, with 8 bases matching TRBD1. CDR1 SNHLY and CDR2 FYNNEI come from the germline V gene. The CDR3 spans 13 residues. The V and J ends lost 11 bases and 4 bases, in that order; junction bases with no gene match: 8. CDR3 coding DNA: TGTGCCTGTTCCACAGGGGGTGCAGATACGCAGTATTTT. Protein product: CACSTGGADTQYF.

The CDR3, as DNA: TGTGCCAGCAGCCCAATTGAGGGGCCTAACTATGGCTACACCTTC. Its translation is CASSPIEGPNYGYTF. J is TRBJ1-2 and V is TRBV11-2; D possibly corresponds to TRBD1 (5 bases). The CDR3 extends over 15 amino acids. The germline V gene encodes CDR1 SGHAT and CDR2 FQNNGV. The ends were cut back, 5 bases at V and 0 bases at J, with 13 bases in the middle.

The V and J genes are TRBV9 and TRBJ1-5; D might be TRBD1 (6 bases). Germline assignment: CDR1 SGDLS and CDR2 YYNGEE. V lost 0 bases, J lost 7 bases, and 14 bases lay in between. The CDR3 totals 15 residues. DNA for the CDR3: TGTGCCAGCAGCGTAGAGGGGGGGGCAAGGCAGCCCCAGCATTTT. This codes for CASSVEGGARQPQHF.

The chain is built from TRBV6-5 and TRBJ2-7; D is undetermined. Germline V gives CDR1 MNHEY, CDR2 SVGAGI. The CDR3 is 13 residues long. V was pared by 4 bases and J by 4 bases, with 11 bases between. The CDR3 DNA sequence: TGTGCCAGCAGTTTCCGTAGAGGTTACGAGCAGTACTTC. Its protein is CASSFRRGYEQYF.

The chain employs TRBV2 and TRBJ1-2, with TRBD1 identical over 8 bases. This CDR3 has 13 residues. CDR1 SNHLY and CDR2 FYNNEI come from the germline V gene. After removal of 8 bases from V and 5 bases from J, the junction contained 7 bases not matched to a gene. CDR3 DNA: TGTGCCAGCTGTACAGGGGGAGGGTATGGCTACACCTTC. It specifies CASCTGGGYGYTF.

V is TRBV7-8 and J is TRBJ1-1, with 7 bases identical to TRBD1. V dropped 4 bases and J dropped 4; count of bases not matched to a gene: 6. This CDR3 spans 14 amino acids. Germline-derived CDR1 and CDR2 are SGHVS and FQNEAQ. CDR3: CASSSSSGGTEAFF. For the CDR3, the DNA is TGTGCCAGCAGCTCTTCGTCAGGGGGCACTGAAGCTTTCTTT.

The V call is TRBV11-2, the J call TRBJ1-1, with D unresolved. This CDR3 contains 13 residues. Trimming removed 1 base from V and 5 bases from J, with 8 bases in between. CDR1 and CDR2 from the germline V gene are SGHAT and FQNNGV. CDR3 coding DNA: TGTGCCAGCAGCTTAGTGGTGGGGACTGAAGCTTTCTTT. Its protein is CASSLVVGTEAFF.

The chain has TRBV15 and TRBJ2-7; maybe TRBD2 (7 bases). V was cut by 1 base and J by 4 bases, with 14 bases left in between. The CDR3 spans 15 residues. Germline V gene lookup returns CDR1 LNHNV and CDR2 YYDKDF (reference sequence). The CDR3 DNA is TGTGCCACCAGCAGAGTTTGGCGGGGGCGGTACGAGCAGTACTTC. Translated, it gives CATSRVWRGRYEQYF.